Each of the 19 T cell receptor beta chains below was sequenced from the same sample in a study of shared clonotypes between healthy human individuals. Data came from immunoSEQ multiplex PCR; TCRdb stores just in-frame clones and leaves some out. The sample includes 450,000 to 500,000 clones, over 60% of them seen just once. Sequences were obtained from PBMCs. These receptors all stem from a woman aged 40 to 50 in good health. Some clones in this sample may be carry-over from other donors' samples.

V gene TRBV7-6 combines with J gene TRBJ2-7; no clear D gene. The V end lost 0 bases, the J end lost 3 bases, and 9 bases lay between the germline ends. Germline V gene sequence: CDR1 SGHVS, CDR2 FNYEAQ. This CDR3 has 14 residues. CDR3 amino acids: CASSLAGNLYEQYF. The CDR3 nucleotides are TGTGCCAGCAGCTTAGCGGGAAACCTCTACGAGCAGTACTTC. Together with reference TRBV7-6 and TRBJ2-7, the CDR3 gives the full variable domain: GAGVSQSPRYKVTKRGQDVALRCDPISGHVSLYWYRQALGQGPEFLTYFNYEAQQDKSGLPNDRFSAERPEGSISTLTIQRTEQRDSAMYRCASSLAGNLYEQYFGPGTRLTVT.

This clone appeared a few times. J is TRBJ2-5 and V is TRBV19; 9 bases are a match to TRBD1. The CDR3 runs 15 residues. Germline CDR1 LNHDA, CDR2 SQIVND (reference sequence). V was pared by 7 bases and J by 4 bases, with 10 bases of the junction left unmatched. In nucleotides, the CDR3 is TGTGCCAGTACCCCCAGGGGACAGGGTGGAGAGACCCAGTACTTC. Its translation is CASTPRGQGGETQYF.

V gene TRBV19 combines with J gene TRBJ1-5, with D perhaps matching TRBD1 (6 bases). CDR3 length: 15 residues. Trimming took 5 bases from V and 7 from J, leaving 18 bases between them. Germline CDR1 and CDR2: LNHDA and SQIVND (reference sequence). The CDR3 DNA sequence: TGTGCCAGTAGTTCGGGGGAGGGGGGGCGGCAGCCCCAGCATTTT. It translates to CASSSGEGGRQPQHF.

The gene calls are TRBV28 and TRBJ2-7; TRBD1 aligns across 12 bases. The germline CDR1 and CDR2 sequences are MDHEN and SYDVKM. The junction had 14 bases not matched to a gene; V was cut back by 4 bases and J by 4 bases. The CDR3 runs 18 residues. CDR3 nucleotide sequence: TGTGCCAGCAGTTACCACTGGTCCGGGACAGGGGGCAGTTACGAGCAGTACTTC. Translated: CASSYHWSGTGGSYEQYF.

The chain has TRBV5-4 and TRBJ2-5; 8 bases line up with TRBD1. The V gene end was trimmed by 1 base and the J gene end by 5 bases; junction bases not matched to a gene: 10. This CDR3 is built from 16 residues. Germline V gene lookup returns CDR1 SGHNT and CDR2 YYREEE (reference sequence). Here the CDR3 DNA reads TGTGCCAGCAGCTTGCCTGGACAGGGTGGTGGGGAGACCCAGTACTTC. Its translation: CASSLPGQGGGETQYF.

This chain connects TRBV18 to TRBJ2-2; D is unresolved. V was shortened by 3 bases and J by 8 bases, with 4 bases between the two germline ends. CDR3 size: 11 residues. Germline-derived CDR1 and CDR2 are KGHSH and LQKENI. DNA for the CDR3: TGTGCCAGCTCACCGCTGGGGGAGCTGTTTTTT. It codes for CASSPLGELFF.

The chain links TRBV5-1 to TRBJ2-2, with D tentatively TRBD1 (6 bases). The germline gives CDR1 SGHRS, CDR2 YFSETQ. The CDR3 is 17 amino acids. Trimming shortened V by 7 bases and J by 8 bases, and 27 bases separated the two germline ends. CDR3 region: CASGDQTGVEGGGELFF. The DNA of the CDR3 is TGCGCCAGCGGAGACCAAACAGGCGTCGAAGGGGGTGGGGAGCTGTTTTTT.

This clone was seen once. CDR3 nucleotides: TGTGCCAGCAGCTCTCCCGGCACAGATACGCAGTATTTT. Protein: CASSSPGTDTQYF. The rearrangement joins TRBV7-3 to TRBJ2-3, with D uncertain. Germline lookup yields CDR1 SGHTA and CDR2 FQGTGA. V was trimmed by 4 bases and J by 1 base, leaving 6 bases between them. The CDR3 has 13 residues.

This chain connects TRBV9 to TRBJ2-1; TRBD2 is a possible D gene (6 bases). Germline CDR1 SGDLS, CDR2 YYNGEE. The V gene lost 0 bases and the J gene lost 3 bases, with 13 bases spanning the gap. This CDR3 is 16 amino acids long. In DNA, the CDR3 is TGTGCCAGCAGCGTAGGGTCGGCGGGACTCTACAATGAGCAGTTCTTC. It encodes CASSVGSAGLYNEQFF.

This sequence joins TRBV4-1 and TRBJ2-7; tentatively, D is TRBD1 (5 bases). This CDR3 contains 17 residues. V lost 2 bases and J lost 0, with 17 bases in between. The germline V gene encodes CDR1 MGHRA and CDR2 YSYEKL. The CDR3: CASSQPRLGQSSYEQYF. The CDR3 region has the DNA TGCGCCAGCAGCCAACCCCGTTTGGGGCAGAGCTCCTACGAGCAGTACTTC.

The J gene is TRBJ2-2, the V gene TRBV7-3; no definite D call. This CDR3 comprises 13 residues. Germline V gene sequence: CDR1 SGHTA, CDR2 FQGTGA. The V and J ends lost 9 bases and 3 bases respectively, with 11 bases between them. CDR3 protein: CARDRGDTGELFF. The CDR3 DNA sequence: TGTGCCAGAGACCGAGGAGACACCGGGGAGCTGTTTTTT.

The chain joins TRBV2 to TRBJ1-1; D remains unclear. V shed 8 bases and J shed 0 bases, with 10 bases lying between them. The CDR3 is made up of 13 amino acids. Germline-derived CDR1 and CDR2 are SNHLY and FYNNEI. The CDR3 spells CASPRDLNTEAFF. The CDR3 DNA sequence: TGTGCCAGCCCTAGAGACTTGAACACTGAAGCTTTCTTT.

The rearrangement uses TRBV10-3 and TRBJ2-7; 7 nucleotides agree with TRBD2. This CDR3 has 15 residues. J was trimmed by 1 base and V by 2 bases; bases with no gene match: 5. Germline V CDR1 and CDR2: ENHRY, SYGVKD. The CDR3: CAISEMREWSYEQYF. The CDR3 DNA is TGTGCCATCAGTGAGATGCGGGAGTGGTCCTACGAGCAGTACTTC.

This chain uses TRBV6-6 with TRBJ2-3, with TRBD2 matching 8 bases. The ends lost 6 bases at V and 3 bases at J; junction bases unmatched: 8. There are 15 residues in the CDR3. Germline CDR1 and CDR2: MNHNY and SVGAGI (reference sequence). The CDR3 coding sequence is TGTGCCAGCAGGCCAGCGGGAGATATAACAGATACGCAGTATTTT. Translating it yields CASRPAGDITDTQYF.

This clone has a single count. J is TRBJ2-2 and V is TRBV7-2, with D uncertain. The CDR3 has 16 amino acids. Germline CDR1 reads SGHTA; CDR2 reads FQGNSA. With 0 bases removed from V and 1 base from J, the gap between germline ends came to 9 bases. In DNA, the CDR3 is TGTGCCAGCAGCTTAGCGCTAACACAGAACACCGGGGAGCTGTTTTTT. Protein product: CASSLALTQNTGELFF.

The sample holds a few counts of this clone. Other DNA sequences within the sample encode an identical CDR3. The chain employs TRBV7-9 and TRBJ2-3, with D hard to call. The CDR3 has 14 residues. The germline gives CDR1 SEHNR, CDR2 FQNEAQ (reference sequence). Trimming shortened V by 2 bases and J by 0 bases, and 6 bases separated the two germline ends. Written as DNA, the CDR3 is TGTGCCAGCAGCTTATCAACTAGCACAGATACGCAGTATTTT. Translating it yields CASSLSTSTDTQYF.

CDR3 bases: TGTGCCAGCAGCCCCCCACTGACAGGGGCCTACGAGCAGTACTTC. Translated: CASSPPLTGAYEQYF. The J gene is TRBJ2-7, the V gene TRBV7-9; 8 nucleotides match TRBD1. The CDR3 runs 15 residues. Trimming took 5 bases from V and 2 from J; bases not matched to a gene: 8. The germline V gene has CDR1 SEHNR and CDR2 FQNEAQ (reference sequence).

This clone was found once. The V and J genes are TRBV7-3 and TRBJ2-3; 9 nucleotides line up with TRBD2. The V gene's germline CDR1 is SGHTA and CDR2 FQGTGA. V lost 0 bases and J lost 6; bases outside the gene matches: 4. CDR3 length equals 15 residues. This CDR3 is CASSLTAGGQDTQYF. For the CDR3, the DNA is TGTGCCAGCAGCTTAACGGCGGGAGGGCAGGATACGCAGTATTTT.

This chain joins TRBV27 and TRBJ2-5; D is possibly TRBD1 (6 bases). Deletions cut 4 bases from V and 5 bases from J, with 17 bases between. The CDR3 length is 15 residues. The germline gives CDR1 MNHEY, CDR2 SMNVEV (reference sequence). CDR3 sequence (DNA): TGTGCCAGCAGTTGGAGTGGGGGCCGGATGGAGACCCAGTACTTC. It yields the protein CASSWSGGRMETQYF.